This TCR beta chain stems from a study of T cell changes during pregnancy in multiple sclerosis. This table comes from immunoSEQ multiplex PCR, and its TCRdb copy is limited to in-frame clones, with some not included. The data show approximately 28,000 clones, with more than 70% seen just once and 7% to 10% held by the top ten. Only one count was recorded for this clone. The CDR3 covers 14 residues. The V gene's germline CDR1 is ENHRY and CDR2 SYGVKD. Trimming cost V 3 bases and J 5 bases, with 13 bases left between them. The origin of this receptor is a female donor with multiple sclerosis, enrolled in a pregnancy study. This rearrangement joins TRBV10-3 to TRBJ1-1; possibly TRBD1 for D (5 bases). Sequenced material: CD8+ T cells from peripheral blood mononuclear cells, taken after pregnancy. The CDR3 is CAISDVGGRTEAFF. The CDR3 DNA sequence: TGTGCCATCAGTGATGTGGGGGGAAGAACTGAAGCTTTCTTT.